This entry describes one TCR beta chain. This clone occurred a few times. Its target antigen remains unknown. No clone much larger than this one lies a single base away; base qualities are absent. The identical CDR3 is also encoded by other nucleotide sequences in the sample. This sample stems from a study of shared clonotypes between healthy human individuals (dated by TCRdb to the early 2020s). For the wider study: Three men and a couple of women, aged 18 to 49 years, made up the cohort. For each donor, CD4 naive and CD4 memory were each given three plates, CD8 naive was given two plates, and CD8 memory was given one plate. The study deeply sequenced blood TCR repertoires of five healthy adults to estimate repertoire size and the extent of clonotype sharing between individuals. Different laboratories and diverse techniques were used to prepare libraries and sequence TCR repertoires, to increase sequencing depth and limit assay-specific biases. Per donor, leukapheresis produced somewhere between about 0.8 and 9.5 billion PBMCs.

Using the deep immunoSEQ assay, TCR CDR3 regions were amplified from genomic DNA by multiplex PCR. Extracted genomic DNA from each cell subset was spread evenly across all wells of several immunoSEQ 96-well plates, with each plate serving as a replicate. Each replicate PCR for sorted subsets received about 180 ng genomic DNA, equal to roughly 33,000 T cell genomes. The purified libraries were quantified using a Qubit 3.0 fluorometer, sized with a Bioanalyzer 2100, and then quantified again using the KAPA Library Quantification kit. Every immunoSEQ 96-well plate was sequenced on a separate single-read 150-cycle Illumina NextSeq 550 flow cell. The original pipeline was this. Because the immunoSEQ output included only junctional sequences and no quality scores, the filtering could not be the same as the filtering used for full-length reads. To assign V/J genes and CDR3, sequences were annotated against IMGT germline references using PyIR, a Python wrapper for IgBLAST v1.9. Reads with weak V/J assignments (E-value above 1e-6), missing CDR3, stop codons, out-of-frame junctions, or ambiguous translated residues were removed. V3J clonotypes were defined by identical inferred V gene, J gene, and CDR3 amino acid sequence. Percentage overlap between repertoires was computed as shared unique clonotypes divided by the size of the smaller repertoire. Richness of each repertoire was evaluated using RTK rarefaction, the Chao1 estimator, and Recon v2.1 estimates of unobserved clonotypes. Generation probabilities for all TCRbeta clonotypes obtained by the gDNA method from a handful of donors were computed using OLGA. The table was pulled from immuneACCESS by TCRdb, which kept in-frame rearrangements only. Such tables lose some clones; where checked, under half of the loss comes from unresolved V genes, and the rest has no known cause. The D gene and trimming were derived from the DNA, and the V and J assignments and clone size from that table. This sample lists 2 million to 2.5 million clones; more than 85% were detected once. The ten top clones hold 0.39% of the sample.

Healthy HIV-negative adults with no recently reported acute infections or vaccinations were included as donors. Every donor was a Caucasian adult living in Nashville, Tennessee, USA. CD4+ T cells were enriched by magnetic negative selection; naive cells were then positively selected on CD45RA, and the negative fraction formed the memory subset. Blood was collected by leukapheresis, and PBMCs were isolated by Ficoll-Histopaque density gradient centrifugation and then cryopreserved in liquid nitrogen vapor phase. Purity and quantity of every magnetically sorted T cell population were checked by analytical flow cytometry. Genomic DNA was isolated from every sorted fraction and measured by UV absorbance on a Nanodrop 2000c. Study-level results and caveats: Pairwise subsampling led to the expectation that sequencing depth would affect the degree of clonotype sharing among donors. Across a few donors, approximately 5% of naive CD4, over 3% of naive CD8, 2.3% of memory CD4, and roughly 0.41% of memory CD8 clonotypes were shared. Compared with non-shared clonotypes, clonotypes shared by all four sorted-subset donors had higher generation probabilities. Incomplete sequencing was indicated by rarefaction of sorted-subset datasets, despite the large sequencing depth. Estimated clonotype richness was generally larger for naive than for memory subsets. Because the study included a small number of donors, the genetic and exposure-history diversity represented was limited. Sampling was limited to blood, and TCR repertoires in tissue likely differ from TCR repertoires in blood.

Input material: naive CD4+ T cells from PBMCs. The label giving this sample's cell subset or site can be read as: CD45RA+ positively selected. The clonotype was recovered from a young man in good health. Some clones in this sample may be carry-over from other donors' samples.

The nucleotide sequence reads TGCGCCAGCAGCTTGGGGCAGACGAACACTGAAGCTTTCTTT. The translation is CASSLGQTNTEAFF. The sequence links TRBV5-1 to TRBJ1-1; the D gene remains uncertain. CDR3 length: 14 amino acids, cysteine to phenylalanine. CDR3 DNA only is kept here, 42 bases in frame from base 1. For CDR1 and CDR2, the germline V gene lists SGHRS and YFSETQ. V is clipped by 0 bases and J by 1 base, and the sequence between their germline boundaries is 7 bases long.